This TCR beta chain was identified in a study of control samples from healthy donors and cancer patients. TCRdb's copy holds only in-frame clones and misses some; the assay was immunoSEQ multiplex PCR. Among approximately 89,000 clones, about 87% were seen once, and the ten largest hold over 15%. Germline CDR1 reads SGHRS; CDR2 reads YFSETQ. The CDR3 extends over 16 amino acids. Trimming left V 0 bases short and J 4 bases short, with 14 bases between. V is TRBV5-1 and J is TRBJ2-1, with D maybe TRBD1 (6 bases). Input material: blood. This clonotype was sampled from a man aged 45-65 years in good health. The CDR3 sequence is CASSLDFAGAYNEQFF. The CDR3 bases are TGCGCCAGCAGCTTGGACTTCGCAGGGGCATACAATGAGCAGTTCTTC. Looking up the rest from reference TRBV5-1 and TRBJ2-1 gives the full variable domain: KAGVTQTPRYLIKTRGQQVTLSCSPISGHRSVSWYQQTPGQGLQFLFEYFSETQRNKGNFPGRFSGRQFSNSRSEMNVSTLELGDSALYLCASSLDFAGAYNEQFFGPGTRLTVL.